This paragraph reports one TCR beta chain. The data stem from a study of blood T cell repertoires in COVID-19. The method was immunoSEQ multiplex PCR; TCRdb's version includes in-frame clones alone and lacks a portion of them. The sample lists about 190,000 clones, roughly 82% occurring once. Seattle patients were enrolled during active infection and followed longitudinally. Germline V CDR1 and CDR2: MGHRA, YSYEKL. There are 14 residues in the CDR3. Trimming cost V 1 base and J 5 bases, with 9 bases left between them. Sequencing used peripheral blood. The TCR sequence derives from a woman between 55 and 75 years old with COVID-19, enrolled during active disease. V usage is TRBV4-1 and J usage is TRBJ2-1; the D is unclear. The CDR3 region has the DNA TGCGCCAGCAGCCAAGTCTCCAGTAACAATGAGCAGTTCTTC. This sequence encodes CASSQVSSNNEQFF.